This T cell receptor (beta chain) comes out of a study of OX40 agonist ivuxolimab in advanced cancers. Background for the entire study: The costimulatory receptor OX40 (CD134) was targeted by ivuxolimab, a fully human IgG2 agonistic monoclonal antibody. Partial responses were achieved by three dose-escalation patients, of whom one had hepatocellular carcinoma and two had cutaneous melanoma. The paper covers the monotherapy dose-escalation part of the phase I ivuxolimab trial, which included N ≈ 50 patients. Intravenous ivuxolimab was administered to patients every 2 weeks at six dose levels: 0.01, 0.1, 0.3, 1.5, 3 and 10 mg/kg. Of the roughly 53 patients in dose escalation, about 20 had hepatocellular carcinoma, about 15 had melanoma, 9 had renal cell carcinoma and 9 had head and neck cancer. Prior anti-PD-1, anti-PD-L1 or anti-CTLA-4 therapy was permitted, and checkpoint inhibitors had been received by less than 45% of dose-escalation patients. A male proportion of 82.7% and a mean age of 60 years, ranging from roughly 20 to 80, were recorded for the dose-escalation cohort. The point of sequencing TCRbeta in the periphery was to test whether ivuxolimab changed TCR sequence diversity and drove clonal T-cell expansion. General conclusions and limits of the study: After ivuxolimab, expanded clones were on average more numerous among CD8+ T cells than among CD4+ T cells. The antigen specificity of the peripheral T cells that underwent clonal expansion was not determined. In partial responders in the 0.1-3.0 mg/kg groups, normalized peripheral clonal expansion was found to be among the lowest, especially among CD8+ T cells. Low levels of normalized T-cell clonal expansion were also seen in some patients who did not respond. At doses from 0.1 to 3.0 mg/kg, clonal expansion was seen in both CD4+ and CD8+ blood T cells between baseline and week 6.

For sequencing of the TCRbeta CDR3 region, genomic DNA was extracted from the sorted cells. TCRbeta CDR3 regions were sequenced using the immunoSEQ Assay. As stored in TCRdb, this immuneACCESS dataset retains in-frame rearrangements with V and J assigned. A fraction of the clones does not appear; measured against another copy, unresolved V genes explain less than half of the discrepancy, and the remainder lacks a known reason. The sample table shows about 96,000 clones, and roughly four fifths are seen once. In total, the top ten clones hold roughly 6% of the sample. The trial excluded patients who had a history of autoimmune disease or who were on systemic immunosuppression. In every dose cohort, peripheral blood was drawn for TCR sequencing at baseline, cycle 4 day 1, and cycle 7 day 1. Samples were obtained from an open-label, multicenter, first-in-human phase I dose-escalation trial of ivuxolimab. The trial enrolled adults with locally advanced or metastatic head and neck squamous cell, hepatocellular, melanoma or renal cell carcinoma. Before TCR sequencing, CD4+ and CD8+ T cells were separately sorted from peripheral blood.

As concerns this clone: Its target antigen remains unknown. No much larger clonotype is one base removed from it; base qualities were not supplied.

Measured from the cysteine to the phenylalanine, the CDR3 is 16 residues long. This entry keeps only the CDR3 DNA: 48 bases, framed from base 1. Unmatched junction bases come to 7, with V trimmed by 2 bases and J by 1 base. CDR1 is given as MNHNS and CDR2 as SASEGT, both from the germline V gene. This clonotype was obtained from an adult with an advanced solid tumor such as melanoma, head and neck, liver or kidney cancer. Sequenced here: CD4+ or CD8+ T cells sorted from blood, sampled in a trial of the OX40 agonist ivuxolimab. The chain couples TRBV6-1 to TRBJ1-1; 7 junctional bases match TRBD1. In nucleotides, the sequence is TGTGCCAGCAGTGAACGGATGACAGGGAGGAACACTGAAGCTTTCTTT. This codes for CASSERMTGRNTEAFF.